The entry below describes one T cell receptor beta chain. Data came from immunoSEQ multiplex PCR; TCRdb stores just in-frame clones and leaves some out. The sample contains 30,000 to 40,000 clones, approximately 69% of which appear only once. The sample originates from a study of blood T cell repertoires in COVID-19. The CDR3 runs 12 residues. V was trimmed by 6 bases and J by 10 bases, leaving 10 bases between them. The sample taken for sequencing was peripheral blood. This TCR derives from a man between 65 and 79 years old with COVID-19, enrolled during active disease. The V call is TRBV12-3 or TRBV12-4, the J call TRBJ1-6, with D possibly matching TRBD1 (5 bases). Here the CDR3 reads CASSTGVSPLHF. CDR3 nucleotide sequence: TGTGCCAGCAGCACAGGCGTCTCACCCCTCCACTTT.